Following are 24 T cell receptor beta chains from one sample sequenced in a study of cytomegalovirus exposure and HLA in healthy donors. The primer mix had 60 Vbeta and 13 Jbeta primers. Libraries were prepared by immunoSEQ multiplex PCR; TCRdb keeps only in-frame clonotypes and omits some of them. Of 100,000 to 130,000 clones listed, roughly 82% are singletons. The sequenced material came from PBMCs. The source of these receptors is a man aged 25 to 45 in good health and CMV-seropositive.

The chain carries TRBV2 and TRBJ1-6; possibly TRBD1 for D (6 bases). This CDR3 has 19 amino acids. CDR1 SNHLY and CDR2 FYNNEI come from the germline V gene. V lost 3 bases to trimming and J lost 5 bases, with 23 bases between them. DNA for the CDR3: TGTGCCAGCAGTGAGTCCCGGGGACACGCTACCGTTAATAATTCACCCCTCCACTTT. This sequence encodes CASSESRGHATVNNSPLHF.

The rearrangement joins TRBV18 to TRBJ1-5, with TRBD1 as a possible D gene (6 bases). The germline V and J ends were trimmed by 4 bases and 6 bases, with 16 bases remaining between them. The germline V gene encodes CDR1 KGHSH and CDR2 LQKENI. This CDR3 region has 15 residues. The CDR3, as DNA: TGTGCCAGCTCACGCTCCGGGGGGGCAGGTCAGCCCCAGCATTTT. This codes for CASSRSGGAGQPQHF.

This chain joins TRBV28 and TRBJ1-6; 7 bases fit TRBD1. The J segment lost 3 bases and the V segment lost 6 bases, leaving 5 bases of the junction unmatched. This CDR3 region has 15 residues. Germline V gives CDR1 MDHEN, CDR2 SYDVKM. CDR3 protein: CASSPRDSYNSPLHF. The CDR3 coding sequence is TGTGCCAGCAGCCCCCGGGACAGCTATAATTCACCCCTCCACTTT.

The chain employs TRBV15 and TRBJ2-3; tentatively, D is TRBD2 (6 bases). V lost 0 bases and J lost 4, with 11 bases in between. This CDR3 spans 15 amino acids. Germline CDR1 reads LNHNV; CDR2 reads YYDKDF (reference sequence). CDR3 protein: CATSRDQGLPDTQYF. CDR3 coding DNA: TGTGCCACCAGCAGAGATCAGGGACTTCCAGATACGCAGTATTTT.

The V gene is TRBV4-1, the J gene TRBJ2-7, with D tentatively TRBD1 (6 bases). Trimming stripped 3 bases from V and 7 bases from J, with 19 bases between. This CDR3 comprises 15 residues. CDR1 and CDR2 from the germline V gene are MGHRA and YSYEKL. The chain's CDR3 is CASSHSIDGQIEQYF. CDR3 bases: TGCGCCAGCAGCCACAGTATCGACGGACAGATTGAGCAGTACTTC.

The CDR3 protein is CASSYDKNQPQHF. Written as DNA, the CDR3 is TGTGCCAGCAGTTACGACAAGAATCAGCCCCAGCATTTT. V and J are TRBV6-5 and TRBJ1-5; D remains unclear. Trimming left V 2 bases short and J 4 bases short, with 6 bases between. Germline CDR1 reads MNHEY; CDR2 reads SVGAGI. CDR3 length equals 13 residues.

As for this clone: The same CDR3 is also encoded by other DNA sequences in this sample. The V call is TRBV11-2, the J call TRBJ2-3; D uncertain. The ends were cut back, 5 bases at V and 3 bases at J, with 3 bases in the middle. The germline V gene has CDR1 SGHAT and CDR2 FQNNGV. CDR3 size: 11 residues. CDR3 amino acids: CASSLTDTQYF. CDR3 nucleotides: TGTGCCAGCAGCCTTACAGATACGCAGTATTTT.

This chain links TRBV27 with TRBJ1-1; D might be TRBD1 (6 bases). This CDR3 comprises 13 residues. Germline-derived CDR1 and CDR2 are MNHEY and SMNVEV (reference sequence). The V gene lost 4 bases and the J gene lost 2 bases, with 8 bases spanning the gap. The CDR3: CASSSQGNTEAFF. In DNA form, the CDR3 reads TGTGCCAGCAGTTCACAGGGTAACACTGAAGCTTTCTTT.

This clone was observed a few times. The CDR3 is CASSYSGGQTEAFF. For the CDR3, the DNA is TGTGCCAGCAGTTACTCGGGGGGTCAAACTGAAGCTTTCTTT. The gene calls are TRBV6-5 and TRBJ1-1, with a tentative D call TRBD1 (5 bases). This CDR3 region has 14 residues. The ends were cut back, 0 bases at V and 5 bases at J, with 10 bases in the middle. Germline CDR1 and CDR2: MNHEY and SVGAGI.

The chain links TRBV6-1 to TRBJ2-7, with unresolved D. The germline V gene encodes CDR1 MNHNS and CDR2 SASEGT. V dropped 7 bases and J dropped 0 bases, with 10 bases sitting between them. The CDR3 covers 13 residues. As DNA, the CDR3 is TGTGCCAGCAACAGCCTTATCTCCTACGAGCAGTACTTC. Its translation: CASNSLISYEQYF.

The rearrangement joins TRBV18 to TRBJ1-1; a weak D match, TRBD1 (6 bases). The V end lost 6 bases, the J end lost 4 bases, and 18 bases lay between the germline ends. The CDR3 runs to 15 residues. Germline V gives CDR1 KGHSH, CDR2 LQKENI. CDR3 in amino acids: CASSTEAGARTEAFF. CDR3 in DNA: TGTGCCAGCTCGACAGAGGCAGGGGCCCGCACTGAAGCTTTCTTT. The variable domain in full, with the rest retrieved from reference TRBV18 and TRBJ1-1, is NAGVMQNPRHLVRRRGQEARLRCSPMKGHSHVYWYRQLPEEGLKFMVYLQKENIIDESGMPKERFSAEFPKEGPSILRIQQVVRGDSAAYFCASSTEAGARTEAFFGQGTRLTVV.

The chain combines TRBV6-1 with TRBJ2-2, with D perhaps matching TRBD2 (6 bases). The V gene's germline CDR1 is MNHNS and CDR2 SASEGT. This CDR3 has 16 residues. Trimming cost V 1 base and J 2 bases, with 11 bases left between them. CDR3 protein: CASSEVVGLNTGELFF. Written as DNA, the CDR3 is TGTGCCAGCAGTGAAGTCGTGGGACTTAACACCGGGGAGCTGTTTTTT.

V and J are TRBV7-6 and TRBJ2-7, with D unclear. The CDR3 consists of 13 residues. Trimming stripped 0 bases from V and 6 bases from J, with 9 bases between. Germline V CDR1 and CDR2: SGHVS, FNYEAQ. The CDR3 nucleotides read TGTGCCAGCAGCTTAGCGCAGGCTGGCGAGCAGTACTTC. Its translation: CASSLAQAGEQYF. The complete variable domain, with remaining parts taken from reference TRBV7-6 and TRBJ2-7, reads GAGVSQSPRYKVTKRGQDVALRCDPISGHVSLYWYRQALGQGPEFLTYFNYEAQQDKSGLPNDRFSAERPEGSISTLTIQRTEQRDSAMYRCASSLAQAGEQYFGPGTRLTVT.

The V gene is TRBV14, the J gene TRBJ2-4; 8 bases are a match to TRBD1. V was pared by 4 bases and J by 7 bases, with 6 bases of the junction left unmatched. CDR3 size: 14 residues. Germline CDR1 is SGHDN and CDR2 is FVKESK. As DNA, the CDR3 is TGTGCCAGCAGCCTAACAGGGGGAGGCAACATTCAGTACTTC. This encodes CASSLTGGGNIQYF.

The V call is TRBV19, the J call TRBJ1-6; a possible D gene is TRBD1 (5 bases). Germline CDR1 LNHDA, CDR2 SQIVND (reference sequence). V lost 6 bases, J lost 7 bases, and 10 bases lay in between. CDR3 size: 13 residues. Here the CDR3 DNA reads TGTGCCAGTAGGCAGGGCCTGAATTCACCCCTCCACTTT. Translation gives CASRQGLNSPLHF.

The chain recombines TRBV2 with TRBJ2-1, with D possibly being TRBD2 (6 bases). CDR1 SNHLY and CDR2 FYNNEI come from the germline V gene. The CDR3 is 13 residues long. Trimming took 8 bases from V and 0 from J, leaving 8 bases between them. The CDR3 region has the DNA TGTGCCAGCGGGGGGAACTCCTACAATGAGCAGTTCTTC. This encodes CASGGNSYNEQFF.

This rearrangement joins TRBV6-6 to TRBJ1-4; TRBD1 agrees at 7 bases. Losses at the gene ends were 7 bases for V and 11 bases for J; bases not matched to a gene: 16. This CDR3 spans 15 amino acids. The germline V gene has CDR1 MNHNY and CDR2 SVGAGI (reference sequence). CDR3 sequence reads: CASTQDRAQRGKLFF. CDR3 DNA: TGTGCCAGCACCCAAGACAGGGCCCAACGGGGTAAACTGTTTTTT.

This chain's CDR3 is CASSKMTDQETQYF. In nucleotides, the CDR3 is TGTGCCAGCAGCAAGATGACAGACCAAGAGACCCAGTACTTC. This chain links TRBV21-1 with TRBJ2-5; the listed D gene, TRBD1, was not tested against the DNA. TRBV21-1 is deemed a pseudogene. The CDR3 is made up of 14 amino acids.

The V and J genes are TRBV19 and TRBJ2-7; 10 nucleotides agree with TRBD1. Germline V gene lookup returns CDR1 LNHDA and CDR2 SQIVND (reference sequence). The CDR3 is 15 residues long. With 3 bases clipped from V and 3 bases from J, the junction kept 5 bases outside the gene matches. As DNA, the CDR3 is TGTGCCAGTAGTATGCGGGACAGGGGCTACTACGAGCAGTACTTC. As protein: CASSMRDRGYYEQYF.

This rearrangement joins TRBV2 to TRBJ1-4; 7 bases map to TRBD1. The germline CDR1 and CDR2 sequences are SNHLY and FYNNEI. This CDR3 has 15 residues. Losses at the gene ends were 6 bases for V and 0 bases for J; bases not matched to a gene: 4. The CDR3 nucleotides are TGTGCCAGCAGCAGACAGGGTTCAACTAATGAAAAACTGTTTTTT. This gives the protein CASSRQGSTNEKLFF.

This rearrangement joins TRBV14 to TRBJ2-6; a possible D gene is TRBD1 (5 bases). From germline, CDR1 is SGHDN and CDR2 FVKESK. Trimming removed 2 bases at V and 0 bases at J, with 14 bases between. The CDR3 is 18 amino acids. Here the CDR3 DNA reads TGTGCCAGCAGCCAATGGGCGACAGCCATCTCTGGGGCCAACGTCCTGACTTTC. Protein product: CASSQWATAISGANVLTF.

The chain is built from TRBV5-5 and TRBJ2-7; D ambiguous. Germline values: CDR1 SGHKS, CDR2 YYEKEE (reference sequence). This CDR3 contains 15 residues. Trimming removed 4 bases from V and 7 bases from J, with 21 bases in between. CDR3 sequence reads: CASSAEETPHLEQYF. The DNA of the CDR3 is TGTGCCAGCAGCGCAGAGGAAACCCCCCACTTAGAGCAGTACTTC.

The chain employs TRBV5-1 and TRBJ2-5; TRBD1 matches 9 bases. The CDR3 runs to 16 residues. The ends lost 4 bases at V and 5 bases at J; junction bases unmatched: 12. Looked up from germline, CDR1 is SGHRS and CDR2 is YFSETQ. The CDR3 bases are TGCGCCAGCAGCGGACCCGGGACAGGGCAATGGGAGACCCAGTACTTC. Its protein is CASSGPGTGQWETQYF.

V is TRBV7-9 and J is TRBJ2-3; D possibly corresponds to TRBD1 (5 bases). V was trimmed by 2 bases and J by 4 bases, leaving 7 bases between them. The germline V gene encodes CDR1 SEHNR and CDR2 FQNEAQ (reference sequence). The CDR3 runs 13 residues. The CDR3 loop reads CASSLKGADTQYF. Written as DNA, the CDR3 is TGTGCCAGCAGCTTAAAAGGGGCAGATACGCAGTATTTT.